Each of the 22 T cell receptor beta chains below was sequenced from the same sample in a study of blood T cell repertoires in COVID-19. Generated by immunoSEQ multiplex PCR, the TCRdb table keeps only in-frame clones and is missing some. The data show approximately 300,000 clones, around 85% seen once. Specimen: PBMCs or T cells enriched from blood (not recorded which). Receptors originate from a woman under 40 who had been exposed to COVID-19.

V is TRBV30 and J is TRBJ2-2; D call uncertain. The CDR3 loop spans 10 amino acids. The V end lost 3 bases, the J end lost 8 bases, and 4 bases lay between the germline ends. Germline CDR1 reads GTSNPN; CDR2 reads SVGIG (reference sequence). DNA for the CDR3: TGTGCCTGGAGCAGTGGGGAGCTGTTTTTT. Translation: CAWSSGELFF.

This clone was found once. The rearrangement uses TRBV7-2 and TRBJ2-7, with D possibly matching TRBD1 (5 bases). From germline, CDR1 is SGHTA and CDR2 FQGNSA. CDR3 length: 14 amino acids. With 5 bases removed from V and 0 bases from J, the gap between germline ends came to 11 bases. The chain's CDR3 is CASSPPTASYEQYF. For the CDR3, the DNA is TGTGCCAGCAGCCCACCGACAGCCTCCTACGAGCAGTACTTC.

The rearrangement joins TRBV9 to TRBJ1-1, with 11 bases identical to TRBD1. V dropped 6 bases and J dropped 5; count of bases not matched to a gene: 9. The CDR3 runs 15 residues. Germline V CDR1 and CDR2: SGDLS, YYNGEE. The CDR3 reads CASTRGTGGRTEAFF. The CDR3 DNA follows: TGTGCCAGCACCAGGGGGACAGGGGGAAGGACTGAAGCTTTCTTT.

The gene calls are TRBV11-3 and TRBJ1-1; no definite D call. The CDR3 runs to 14 residues. Germline V gives CDR1 SGHNT, CDR2 YENEEA. The V end was cut by 5 bases, the J end by 7 bases, with 17 bases between. CDR3 coding DNA: TGTGCCAGCAGCCCCCGACAAGAATATGATGAAGCTTTCTTT. Translation: CASSPRQEYDEAFF. Filled out from reference TRBV11-3 and TRBJ1-1, the complete variable domain reads EAGVVQSPRYKIIEKKQPVAFWCNPISGHNTLYWYLQNLGQGPELLIRYENEEAVDDSQLPKDRFSAERLKGVDSTLKIQPAELGDSAVYLCASSPRQEYDEAFFGQGTRLTVV.

The rearrangement joins TRBV12-3 or TRBV12-4 to TRBJ2-5; tentative D call: TRBD1 (5 bases). This CDR3 spans 13 amino acids. The V and J ends lost 2 bases and 10 bases respectively, with 14 bases between them. The CDR3 here is CASSLKGLGIQYF. The CDR3 region has the DNA TGTGCCAGCAGTTTAAAGGGGTTGGGGATCCAGTACTTC.

This clone turned up a few times. V and J are TRBV7-2 and TRBJ1-5, with D possibly TRBD1 on 5 matching bases. The germline V and J ends were trimmed by 1 base and 5 bases, with 9 bases remaining between them. Germline V gene sequence: CDR1 SGHTA, CDR2 FQGNSA. The CDR3 covers 14 residues. The CDR3 DNA sequence: TGTGCCAGCAGCTTAGACCAGGGATATCAGCCCCAGCATTTT. Residues: CASSLDQGYQPQHF.

The chain recombines TRBV7-9 with TRBJ2-5; 9 bases are shared with TRBD2. The V and J ends lost 1 base and 2 bases, in that order; junction bases with no gene match: 5. The CDR3 length is 16 residues. Per the germline V gene, CDR1 is SEHNR and CDR2 is FQNEAQ (reference sequence). The CDR3 loop is CASSLGASGVQETQYF. The CDR3, as DNA: TGTGCCAGCAGCTTAGGAGCTAGCGGGGTTCAAGAGACCCAGTACTTC.

The V gene is TRBV3-1 (or the pseudogene TRBV3-2), the J gene TRBJ2-5; 9 nucleotides match TRBD1. Germline V gives CDR1 LGHDT, CDR2 YNNKEL (reference sequence). Losses at the gene ends were 10 bases for V and 5 bases for J; bases not matched to a gene: 14. This CDR3 contains 15 residues. Here the CDR3 reads CATYTGGLGWETQYF. CDR3 nucleotide sequence: TGTGCCACATATACAGGGGGCCTGGGGTGGGAGACCCAGTACTTC.

The V gene is TRBV28, the J gene TRBJ1-2; 7 bases match TRBD1. This CDR3 has 13 residues. V was pared by 3 bases and J by 8 bases, with 6 bases of the junction left unmatched. Germline CDR1 and CDR2: MDHEN and SYDVKM. The CDR3: CASSFFGRGGYTF. CDR3 DNA sequence: TGTGCCAGCAGTTTCTTTGGCAGGGGGGGCTACACCTTC.

This rearrangement joins TRBV3-1 (or the pseudogene TRBV3-2) to TRBJ2-1; unclear D gene. This CDR3 spans 12 amino acids. Trimming took off 3 bases at V and 10 bases at J, with 10 bases between the two ends. The germline V gene encodes CDR1 LGHDT and CDR2 YNNKEL (reference sequence). DNA for the CDR3: TGTGCCAGCAGCCAGGGTGCGCGGGAGCAGTTCTTC. Residues: CASSQGAREQFF.

The rearrangement joins TRBV7-9 to TRBJ1-1; no definite D call. Trimming took 3 bases from V and 3 from J, leaving 8 bases between them. Looked up from germline, CDR1 is SEHNR and CDR2 is FQNEAQ (reference sequence). The CDR3 spans 13 residues. In DNA form, the CDR3 reads TGTGCCAGCAGCTTGAGGGAGGACACTGAAGCTTTCTTT. Its protein product is CASSLREDTEAFF.

Points on this clone: With a much larger clone just one base away, this may be a read error. The identical CDR3 is also encoded by other nucleotide sequences in the sample. This chain joins TRBV2 and TRBJ1-5, with 7 bases lining up with TRBD1. Per germline, CDR1 SNHLY and CDR2 FYNNEI. This CDR3 contains 18 residues. CDR3 DNA: TGTGCCAGCAGTTACTACCGGACAGGAGAACGTAGCAATCAACCCCAGCATTTT. It translates to CASSYYRTGERSNQPQHF.

The V call is TRBV2, the J call TRBJ2-1; a weak D match, TRBD1 (5 bases). V shed 5 bases and J shed 9 bases, with 8 bases lying between them. Germline V gene data show CDR1 as SNHLY and CDR2 as FYNNEI. CDR3 length equals 11 residues. As DNA, the CDR3 is TGTGCCAGCAGTTATAGGGGTGAGCAGTTCTTC. This codes for CASSYRGEQFF. The full variable domain, in which reference TRBV2 and TRBJ2-1 provide the parts outside the CDR3, is EPEVTQTPSHQVTQMGQEVILRCVPISNHLYFYWYRQILGQKVEFLVSFYNNEISEKSEIFDDQFSVERPDGSNFTLKIRSTKLEDSAMYFCASSYRGEQFFGPGTRLTVL.

CDR3: CASSPRTGKTNEKLFF. In nucleotides, the CDR3 is TGTGCCAGCTCACCTAGGACAGGGAAGACTAATGAAAAACTGTTTTTT. V gene TRBV18 combines with J gene TRBJ1-4; 8 bases line up with TRBD1. The CDR3 loop spans 16 amino acids. Germline-derived CDR1 and CDR2 are KGHSH and LQKENI. V lost 3 bases to trimming and J lost 2 bases; unmatched junction nucleotides: 5.

The chain has TRBV29-1 and TRBJ2-5; D may be TRBD2 (5 bases). Germline CDR1 is SQVTM and CDR2 is ANQGSEA. CDR3 size: 11 residues. The ends were cut back, 4 bases at V and 5 bases at J, with 8 bases in the middle. CDR3 sequence: CSVGERETQYF. The CDR3, as DNA: TGCAGCGTTGGAGAGCGGGAGACCCAGTACTTC.

This chain joins TRBV4-1 and TRBJ2-7; the match to TRBD1 covers 7 bases. The CDR3 is 15 amino acids. J lost 3 bases, V lost 0 bases, and 5 bases had no gene match. Germline V gene sequence: CDR1 MGHRA, CDR2 YSYEKL. CDR3 in amino acids: CASSQDETGIYEQYF. The CDR3 DNA reads as TGCGCCAGCAGCCAAGACGAGACAGGGATCTACGAGCAGTACTTC.

The chain recombines TRBV5-5 with TRBJ1-4; D is undetermined. V lost 5 bases to trimming and J lost 3 bases, with 14 bases between them. This CDR3 is built from 15 residues. Germline V gives CDR1 SGHKS, CDR2 YYEKEE (reference sequence). The CDR3 protein is CASRRGRTSNEKLFF. Written as DNA, the CDR3 is TGTGCCAGCAGACGCGGGCGGACGTCTAATGAAAAACTGTTTTTT. The variable domain in full, completed from reference TRBV5-5 and TRBJ1-4, reads DAGVTQSPTHLIKTRGQQVTLRCSPISGHKSVSWYQQVLGQGPQFIFQYYEKEERGRGNFPDRFSARQFPNYSSELNVNALLLGDSALYLCASRRGRTSNEKLFFGSGTQLSVL.

The chain combines TRBV30 with TRBJ1-2, with D unresolved. V was pared by 6 bases and J by 0 bases, with 11 bases between. The CDR3 sequence is 13 residues long. Looked up from germline, CDR1 is GTSNPN and CDR2 is SVGIG (reference sequence). CDR3 sequence reads: CACARLANYGYTF. The CDR3 DNA follows: TGTGCCTGCGCAAGATTAGCTAACTATGGCTACACCTTC.

The chain carries TRBV4-3 and TRBJ1-2, with TRBD1 as a possible D gene (6 bases). Germline CDR1 and CDR2: LGHNA and YSLEER. Trimming removed 4 bases from V and 7 bases from J, with 13 bases in between. CDR3 length equals 13 residues. CDR3 sequence: CASSPRTVGGYTF. CDR3 nucleotide sequence: TGCGCCAGCAGCCCGCGGACAGTCGGTGGCTACACCTTC.

The genes are TRBV18 and TRBJ2-1, with 9 bases fitting TRBD2. V lost 3 bases, J lost 12 bases, and 12 bases stayed unmatched. Germline values: CDR1 KGHSH, CDR2 LQKENI. This CDR3 is 15 amino acids long. CDR3 protein: CASSPPVAGGPGQFF. CDR3 bases: TGTGCCAGCTCACCCCCGGTTGCGGGAGGGCCAGGGCAGTTCTTC. Full variable domain (outside the CDR3, taken from reference TRBV18 and TRBJ2-1): NAGVMQNPRHLVRRRGQEARLRCSPMKGHSHVYWYRQLPEEGLKFMVYLQKENIIDESGMPKERFSAEFPKEGPSILRIQQVVRGDSAAYFCASSPPVAGGPGQFFGPGTRLTVL.

The chain couples TRBV6-5 to TRBJ2-1; 10 bases fit TRBD1. Germline V gives CDR1 MNHEY, CDR2 SVGAGI. This CDR3 comprises 14 residues. V gave up 7 bases and J gave up 6 bases; unmatched junction bases: 6. The CDR3 loop is CASNRQGAGNEQFF. The DNA of the CDR3 is TGTGCCAGCAATAGACAGGGGGCAGGCAATGAGCAGTTCTTC.

A few counts support this clone. The chain uses TRBV30 and TRBJ1-5; 11 nucleotides align to TRBD1. The CDR3 has 15 amino acids. CDR1 is GTSNPN and CDR2 is SVGIG in the germline V gene (reference sequence). With V trimmed by 1 base and J by 4 bases, 3 bases remained unmatched. The CDR3 DNA reads as TGTGCCTGGAGTGGGACAGGGGGCACGAATCAGCCCCAGCATTTT. Protein sequence: CAWSGTGGTNQPQHF. The whole variable domain, remainder taken from reference TRBV30 and TRBJ1-5, is SQTIHQWPATLVQPVGSPLSLECTVEGTSNPNLYWYRQAAGRGLQLLFYSVGIGQISSEVPQNLSASRPQDRQFILSSKKLLLSDSGFYLCAWSGTGGTNQPQHFGDGTRLSIL.